The T cell receptor (beta chain) described here comes from a study of vaccination and CD4 T cells after COVID-19. Whole-study context: The stimulus for the cells was overlapping spike peptides derived from SARS-CoV-2, HCoV-NL63, HCoV-OC43 and HCoV-229E.

Treatment of the sample: approximately nine-day PBMC culture with coronavirus spike peptide pools or control peptides (ViraFEST assay). TCR sequencing followed the expansion of antigen-specific T cells with peptide pools in ViraFEST. The CDR3 is made up of 15 amino acids. V was pared by 7 bases and J by 1 base, with 16 bases between. Germline lookup yields CDR1 SNHLY and CDR2 FYNNEI. Oncomine TCR Beta short-read sequencing was applied to DNA from cultured CD4+ T cells. Each CDR3 protein gets one entry after TCRdb re-called the PCR reads with MiXCR. This table holds about 8,800 distinct CDR3 sequences, less than 65% found once. In regard to this clonotype: Its antigen is as yet unknown.

This specimen was cultured CD4+ T cells from blood, taken after SARS-CoV-2 vaccination. This receptor was obtained from a human donor with COVID-19. The chain links TRBV2 to TRBJ1-2; D is ambiguous. The CDR3 spells CASKAGRVNNYGYTF. Written as DNA, the CDR3 is TGTGCCAGCAAGGCAGGCCGGGTGAATAACTATGGCTACACCTTC.